This T cell receptor beta chain was observed in a study of regulatory T cells in long-lasting Graves disease. In the study overall: Antithyroid drug intake by newly diagnosed Graves' patients had lasted under 3 months. Study outcomes and limitations: Tissue studied was limited to peripheral blood, excluding thyroid tissue.

There are many counts of this clonotype. Its target is not known. V lost 1 base and J 0 bases, leaving 13 bases between the germline ends. CDR1 is MGHRA and CDR2 is YSYEKL in the germline V gene. This CDR3 is 16 amino acids long. Sequencing libraries for TCR beta were prepared with iRepertoire HTBI primers and Arm-PCR of CDR3 regions. TCRdb reanalysed the multiplex PCR reads using MiXCR and keeps one entry per CDR3 protein. The data contain a few hundred thousand distinct CDR3 sequences, about 17% of them singletons. Specified time point: newly diagnosed GD, antithyroid drugs for less than 3 months. RNA from PBMCs was the source of the TCR library. This same sample was also part of a study on T cells in Graves' hyperthyroidism and ophthalmopathy. That source notes: Initially, a first-round RT-PCR of the TCR CDR3 employed the HTBI primer set.

The TCR sequence derives from a woman aged 18-29 years with Graves disease. This specimen consisted of peripheral blood mononuclear cells (PBMCs), obtained at new diagnosis, from a patient treated with antithyroid drugs. This chain links TRBV4-1 with TRBJ2-7; D is possibly TRBD2 (6 bases). The CDR3 sequence is CASSQGRGRGSYEQYF. The CDR3 DNA sequence: TGCGCCAGCAGCCAAGGGCGGGGCCGGGGCTCCTACGAGCAGTACTTC.